This T cell receptor beta chain was captured by sequencing in a study of early stage breast cancer tumors (dated by TCRdb to the late 2010s). Looking at the study overall: Of the 15 or so invasive breast tumors, around twelve were found to be estrogen receptor-positive, progesterone receptor-positive and HER2-negative. Of the roughly 12 ER+/PR+/HER2- tumors, eight were classified as invasive ductal carcinomas and four as invasive lobular carcinomas. On average, each sample got roughly 9.7-fold read coverage. The samples as a whole yielded more than 2.5 million detected templates, corresponding to some 1 million unique clonotypes.

Each sample was amplified as two independent genomic DNA replicates: 0.5 ug for blood and roughly 1.4 ug for tumor or normal breast. TCRB sequencing of genomic DNA was carried out with the ImmunoSeq Intro kit according to the manufacturer's instructions. For absolute quantification, the approximately 29-cycle multiplex PCR included proprietary primers along with spike-in control sequences. Single-end 150-bp reads were used to sequence an 87-bp fragment spanning the CDR3 and the flanking V and J genes. Each lane of an Illumina MiSeq using version 3.0 chemistry carried seven multiplexed samples, with two replicates per sample. The authors processed their data as follows. Raw data were processed by the vendor's proprietary pipeline, with both replicates merged into one result per sample. A clonotype was defined as productive rearrangements that share the same V-gene family, CDR3 amino acid sequence and J-gene segment. Clonality was calculated as 1 minus the normalized Shannon entropy (Pielou evenness) of TCRB abundances. T cell density was estimated by dividing total templates by the number of input cells inferred from the DNA input amount. Total repertoire diversity and clonality were estimated with Recon using default parameters. A clonotype was considered tumor-enriched if its abundance in tumor exceeded 0.1% and was at least 32-fold higher than its abundance in normal breast. Entries here come from immuneACCESS through TCRdb and include only in-frame sequences with V and J called. Some clones fail to appear in such tables; in the studies checked, an unresolved V gene covers under half of the shortfall, and the cause of the remainder is unknown. V and J calls and clone size are copied from that table; D and trimming were computed from the DNA. This sample holds several thousand clones; around 79% were observed only once. The ten largest account for more than 9% of the sample.

The CDR3 runs 19 amino acids, cysteine and phenylalanine included. The CDR3 DNA has 57 bases and is translated from base 1. For CDR1 and CDR2, the germline V gene lists LGHNA and YSLEER. The junction carries 18 bases between V and J, which are trimmed by 0 bases and 0 bases respectively. Turning to this clone: Its antigen remains unidentified. No base quality values were provided; no much bigger clone lies one nucleotide off.

Adjacent normal breast tissue was collected roughly 1.8-4.5 cm away from the tumor, rinsed in PBS and stored in prechilled RNAlater. Because of high lipid content and low cell density, about 100-340 mg of normal breast tissue was often needed to obtain sufficient DNA. The study profiled bulk TCR beta-chain repertoires in matched peripheral blood, tumor and adjacent normal breast tissue taken from fewer than 20 patients with early-stage breast cancer. The Qiagen AllPrep DNA/RNA Mini kit was used for genomic DNA extraction. Here is what the overall study found, with its caveats: Sequencing bulk genomic DNA from unsorted cells could not capture chain pairing or functional markers like CD4, CD8 and FOXP3. Enriched TCRB sequences shared across patients were found to be mostly commonly generated sequences that were unlikely to play an important role in the tumor microenvironment. Because the cohort was small, a breakdown by tumor subtype could not be done. Repertoires from blood resembled normal breast more closely than tumor, and using blood as a reference for each tissue separated tumor from normal in most of the 16 patients. Roughly 2.5-fold higher T cell density and higher clonality were observed in tumors than in adjacent normal breast tissue.

Material for sequencing was normal breast tissue next to the tumor. This sequence was found in a person aged 70 to 85 with breast cancer. The sequence is built from TRBV4-3 and TRBJ1-3; a tentative D match to TRBD1 spans 6 bases. The bases are TGCGCCAGCAGCCAAGAAGTATCATCGACAGGCTTCTCTGGAAACACCATATATTTT. Its amino acids are CASSQEVSSTGFSGNTIYF.